This entry concerns a single TCR beta chain. The repertoire was sequenced with immunoSEQ multiplex PCR; TCRdb's copy has only in-frame clones and lacks some. Seen here are about 490,000 clones, approximately 85% observed once, and the top ten hold approximately 3%. This record belongs to a study of blood T cell repertoires in COVID-19. The V and J ends lost 1 base and 7 bases respectively, with 14 bases between them. CDR1 is SEHNR, CDR2 FQNEAQ, per germline (reference sequence). The CDR3 length is 15 residues. Sequenced: peripheral blood. The sequence was obtained from a human donor in a cohort sampled during active COVID-19. The chain couples TRBV7-9 to TRBJ2-1; tentative D call: TRBD1 (6 bases). CDR3 in DNA: TGTGCCAGCAGCTTAGTGGCAGGGGTCATAAATGAGCAGTTCTTC. Residues: CASSLVAGVINEQFF.